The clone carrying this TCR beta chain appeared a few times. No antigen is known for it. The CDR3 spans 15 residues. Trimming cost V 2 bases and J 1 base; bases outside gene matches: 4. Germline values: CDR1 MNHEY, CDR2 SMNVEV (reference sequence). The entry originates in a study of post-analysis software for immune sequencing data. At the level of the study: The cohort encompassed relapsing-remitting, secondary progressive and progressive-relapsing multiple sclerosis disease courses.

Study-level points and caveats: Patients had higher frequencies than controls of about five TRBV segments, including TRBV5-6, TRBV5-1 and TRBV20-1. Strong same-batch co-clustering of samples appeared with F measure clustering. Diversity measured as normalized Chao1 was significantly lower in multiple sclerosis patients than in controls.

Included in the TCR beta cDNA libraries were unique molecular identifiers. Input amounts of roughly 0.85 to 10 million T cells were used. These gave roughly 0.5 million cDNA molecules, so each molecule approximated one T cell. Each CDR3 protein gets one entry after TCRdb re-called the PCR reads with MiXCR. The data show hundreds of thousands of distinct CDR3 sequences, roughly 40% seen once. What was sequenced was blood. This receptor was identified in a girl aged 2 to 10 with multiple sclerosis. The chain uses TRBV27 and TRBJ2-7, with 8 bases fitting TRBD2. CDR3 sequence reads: CASSLSSGVSYEQYF. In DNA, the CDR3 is TGTGCCAGCAGTTTAAGTAGCGGGGTTTCCTACGAGCAGTACTTC.